This entry describes one TCR beta chain. Its antigen has not been determined. No much larger clone is present one base from it, and per-base qualities are unavailable. The immunoSEQ Assay, a bias-controlled multiplex PCR, was used to amplify TCRbeta CDR3 regions from genomic DNA. In the source study's methods: Within the assay, amplification of reference gene primers was used to estimate how many nucleated cells each sample contained. To quantify the absolute abundance of each unique TCRbeta CDR3 rearrangement, sequence reads were collapsed and filtered. Productive Simpson clonality was computed per sample as the square root of Simpson's diversity index over productive rearrangements. TCRdb provides this immuneACCESS table in a form limited to in-frame rearrangements. Some clones are lacking; in checked studies, under half of them reflect an unresolved V gene, and why the rest are absent is not known. V, J and clone size are taken as reported in that table, and D and trimming were inferred from the DNA itself. This sample holds approximately 200,000 clones; about nine tenths were observed only once. Of the sample, over 0.95% is held by the ten largest clones.

Enrolling through a virtual design, the prospective study's participants ranged in age from roughly 18 to 89 years and lived across around 25 United States geographic areas. In the prospective study, participants were assigned to cohorts based on the clinical history participants reported in a screening survey and a study questionnaire. Recovered participants in ImmuneRACE Cohort 3 were defined as having two consecutive negative NP/OP PCR tests, clearance from a healthcare professional, or resolution of symptoms. In the prospective study, whole blood, serum and a nasopharyngeal or oropharyngeal swab were collected from each participant by mobile phlebotomists. Additional blood draws and questionnaires over an approximately two-month period could optionally be provided by prospective study participants. Before DNA extraction, blood samples from the prospective study were shipped at room temperature or frozen.

The data were obtained in a study of blood T cell repertoires in COVID-19 (dated by TCRdb to 2019 to 2021). Context from the whole study: Samples from collaborators originated in the United States, Italy and Spain and spanned both the acute and convalescent phases of COVID-19. The material from the prospective study consisted of cDNA or gDNA derived from T cells, B-cell-depleted T cells, or PBMCs. Subjects who had been exposed to COVID-19, were actively infected with it, or had recovered from it provided the deeply sampled blood TCRbeta repertoires that made up the dataset. The repertoires were released in a freely available public database meant as a resource for research on the immune response to SARS-CoV-2. Samples were obtained from the ongoing ImmuneRACE study (first 160 participants) and from 1,000 to 1,500 subjects provided by 6 global collaborators. A de-identified subject ID, COVID-19 status, age in years and sex were almost always included in the sample metadata. HLA class I and class II types, where available, came from metadata supplied by the sample provider rather than from assay-based typing. What the authors observed across the whole study: How much clinical and demographic metadata was included differed by source and by participant, and the metadata was provided uncurated.

V is pruned by 5 bases and J by 1 base, leaving 7 bases of the junction without a gene match. As encoded in the germline V gene, CDR1 is SGHTA while CDR2 is FQGNSA. Taken from cysteine to phenylalanine, the CDR3 has 15 residues. The sequence is cut down to CDR3 DNA, 45 bases in frame from base 1. Sequenced material: PBMCs or T cells enriched from blood (not recorded which). The sequence was collected from a man aged 25-45 years who had recovered from COVID-19. The rearrangement joined TRBV7-2 to TRBJ1-1, with TRBD1 identical over 7 junction bases. In nucleotide form, the sequence is TGTGCCAGCAGCGGGACGGGACAGCCGAACACTGAAGCTTTCTTT. Translated, this is CASSGTGQPNTEAFF.